This T cell receptor beta chain was recovered during a study of T cell responses to AZD1222 COVID-19 vaccine. Broader study findings: Recipients of AZD1222 seropositive at baseline numbered only five or six.

Combined were second doses at about 4 or about 12 weeks. This clone is a singleton in its sample. Its antigen is unknown. Germline V CDR1 and CDR2: LGHDT, YNNKEL (reference sequence). Trimming left V 3 bases short and J 8 bases short, with 10 bases between. The CDR3 spans 12 residues. Libraries were prepared by immunoSEQ multiplex PCR; TCRdb keeps only in-frame clonotypes and omits some of them. The table has roughly 150,000 clones, about 90% seen once. The chain uses TRBV3-1 (or the pseudogene TRBV3-2) and TRBJ1-2; the D gene is possibly TRBD1 (5 bases). The clonotype was recovered from an adult who received the AZD1222 COVID-19 vaccine. The sample consisted of peripheral blood, taken 28 days after the second AZD1222 dose. CDR3 sequence reads: CASSQGRRGYTF. For the CDR3, the DNA is TGTGCCAGCAGCCAGGGACGGCGAGGCTACACCTTC.